The present T cell receptor beta chain was sequenced within a study of cytomegalovirus exposure and HLA in healthy donors (dated by TCRdb to 2016 to 2017). With regard to the full study: An earlier analysis of approximately 590 of the donors reported about 250 Gb of sequence data and approximately 110 million unique TCR beta sequences from 150 million to 200 million T cells. An early release that covered around 590 HLA-typed donors contained 300 to 350 gigabases of sequencing data and around 85 million unique TCR sequences. Of the roughly 400 genotyped donors, over 65% fell in the genetic ancestry cluster associated with self-reported Caucasian donors. The study aimed to test whether cataloging public T cell receptors could reveal signatures of past pathogen exposure. The T cell repertoires of several hundred subjects were profiled by immunosequencing and related to cytomegalovirus serostatus. A separate validation cohort of more than 100 different subjects was used in addition to the approximately 670-subject first cohort. The study combined high-throughput TCR immunosequencing, statistical association of individual TCRs with disease status, and machine learning to predict cytomegalovirus infection status. In a later analysis, previously published TCR beta repertoires from several hundred donors were re-analyzed and high-resolution HLA genotyping was added so that TCR occurrence patterns could be studied. In the later analysis, no new phenotypic data were used to find candidate immune exposures; instead, reliance was placed on TCR beta sequences and their occurrence across donors. To decide whether each TCR beta V gene segment behaved as functional or pseudogenic, an earlier analysis of some 570 of the donors relied on high-throughput TCR beta sequencing. Donor age, sex, ethnicity and CMV serostatus were compiled alongside the repertoire data. In a later genetic analysis, genome-wide SNP genotypes for about three fifths of the roughly 670 donors were used, and that subset was treated as a discovery cohort. All discovery cohort repertoires had been generated on a single sequencing platform. Both class I and class II loci were covered by HLA typing, at four-digit resolution. Typing coverage varied by locus: roughly 620-640 donors for A, B, C, DRB1 and DQB1; 500 to 550 for DQA1; 600 to 610 for DPA1; 450 to 480 for DPB1. Four to six DR-DQ haplotypes were handled as single units for association and clustering, since linkage in the cohort was strong. On average, around 240,000 unique TCR beta nucleotide sequences were sequenced per donor among several hundred genotyped donors of the cohort, with roughly 18% of those sequences being non-productive. What the work shows at the level of the full study, not this receptor alone: The study listed 150 to 200 TCR beta chains as associated with cytomegalovirus. A cluster of highly shared sequence variants was judged likely to be a technical artifact of the sequencing pipeline. A later analysis found that HLA-associated TCR beta chains were more clonally expanded and had lower generation probabilities than equally common non-associated chains. The classifier was reported to diagnose cytomegalovirus status with high specificity and sensitivity in both the original cohort and the validation cohort. Across donors, most TCR sequences were observed very rarely, whereas some public TCRs were present in many individuals. When HLA alleles, especially DR and DQ, strongly co-occurred, TCR associations were difficult to assign to individual alleles. Linkage disequilibrium might explain the correlated functional status among segregating V segments, but an unknown experimental factor could not be excluded. In a later analysis, TCR association rates were found to vary across HLA loci, with the most associated TCRs seen for DRB1 alleles and the fewest for HLA-C alleles. According to a later analysis, most CMV-associated TCR beta chains appeared to be HLA-restricted, and the HLA associations seemed to be driven largely by CMV exposure. A later genetic analysis associated a missense DCLRE1C variant with V-gene and J-gene trimming of TCR beta chains, and an independent cohort replicated the association. Broadly in line with IMGT annotations, most TCR beta V segments showed up in productive rearrangements about 87% or about 30% of the time in an earlier analysis of 587 of the donors. CMV serostatus was the only immune exposure information available for the cohort. In vitro tests confirmed that a few of the cytomegalovirus-associated TCR beta chains recognize cytomegalovirus antigens. It was suggested by the authors that the approach could potentially be generalized to other disease states and immunological phenotypes. Several of the top co-occurrence clusters appeared to be linked to parvovirus B19, influenza, CMV and Epstein-Barr virus, according to a later analysis. Presence/absence analyses assumed roughly uniform sequencing depth across donors, an assumption that may not hold. A further reported finding was that TCR beta sequences accurately predicted the HLA-A and HLA-B alleles for most subjects in the first cohort. Only TCR beta chains were sequenced in this cohort, and the absence of alpha or paired-chain data limited detectable features. In a later genetic analysis, fewer N-insertions in productive TCRs were reported among donors in an Asian-associated ancestry cluster than the 666-donor mean. Specific HLA alleles were associated with about 17,000 TCR beta sequences at a false discovery rate of 0.05 in a later analysis. Because some donors lacked HLA typing at each locus, the association tests relied only on the typed subset. Some IMGT-functional V segments, including TRBV6-2 and TRBV6-3, could not be distinguished by the 87-base-pair reads and were therefore excluded. About 17 rarely observed V segments, including chromosome 9 orphons, were excluded from the earlier analysis of some 590 of the donors because counts were too low.

The cohort consisted of some 730 healthy bone marrow donors. At the time of sampling, every cohort member was nominally healthy, though immune exposures that went unrecorded were likely present. The donor tested CMV seronegative, placing the donor among the approximately 360 seronegative members of the cohort. Each donor provided a peripheral blood sample, and peripheral blood mononuclear cells were used for TCR beta sequencing. Genomic DNA extraction from the blood cell samples was performed with the Qiagen DNeasy Blood Extraction Kit. Its CDR3 holds 13 amino acids, cysteine through phenylalanine. Only CDR3 DNA remains: 39 bases, in frame from the first base. The junction shows trimming of 6 bases on V and 6 bases on J, plus 11 bases between the germline ends. The germline V gene (reference sequence) gives CDR1 as SEHNR and CDR2 as FQNEAQ. Libraries were prepared through the immunoSEQ multiplex PCR assay. A mixture of 60 forward primers for TCR Vbeta segments and 13 reverse primers for TCR Jbeta segments was used in the multiplex PCR. Amplification of the CDR3 region of rearranged TCR beta genes was performed with a multiplex PCR assay on genomic DNA. On the Illumina HiSeq System, the amplified TCR beta libraries were sequenced as 87-base-pair reads. Per the authors' processing: Across the 700 or so repertoires, a later analysis counted 75 million to 90 million unique TCR beta chains, roughly 11 million of which were shared by at least two donors. Raw reads were error-corrected and collapsed into unique sequences by a nearest-neighbor algorithm in which closely related sequences were merged to remove PCR and sequencing errors. Alignment of CDR3 sequences to IMGT reference sequences was used to assign V, D and J gene segments. For a sequence to be retained, a match of at least six nucleotides to both a V gene segment and a J gene segment was required. A rearrangement counted as productive if the CDR3 had no stop codons and remained in frame with V and J, and every other rearrangement counted as non-productive. CDR3 was defined according to IMGT convention as the region running from the second conserved V-encoded cysteine to the conserved J-encoded phenylalanine. Sequences without an unambiguous match to a single V gene segment were excluded from the earlier analysis of 450 to 750 of the donors. An earlier analysis of some 500 of the donors classified V segments as functional when productive rearrangements were above 56.7% and as segregating when the standard deviation between donors was above 5%. To diagnose cytomegalovirus status from the catalog of TCR beta chain sequences, a statistical classification framework was built. In a later analysis, V and J genes were assigned by comparing TCR nucleotide sequences against IMGT/GENE-DB human TR gene sequences. A later analysis assigned CDR3 sequences and most-parsimonious VDJ recombination scenarios with the TCRdist pipeline. In a later analysis, every TCR beta chain was defined by the combination of its CDR3 amino acid sequence and its V-gene family, and reads without a unique V-gene family were dropped. To address suspected cross-contamination and a sequencing artifact, a later analysis removed roughly 580 highly shared, low-generation-probability nucleotide sequences. In a later analysis, a clonal expansion index for each public chain was calculated from normalized within-repertoire ranks of inferred template counts. In a later analysis, generation probabilities were computed using a VDJ recombination model fitted to out-of-frame rearrangements, and the results were checked against IGoR. A later analysis scored TCR-TCR, TCR-HLA and TCR-CMV co-occurrence with hypergeometric tests, applying a repertoire-size bias correction to TCR pairs. A later analysis estimated false discovery rates by permuting HLA or CMV assignments 20 times. A later analysis grouped co-occurring TCRs with DBSCAN, adding TCRdist sequence similarity when clustering within HLA-allele-positive subsets. Repertoires with fewer than 30,000 or more than 120,000 public chains, plus five repertoires with anomalous nucleotide sharing, were excluded from co-occurrence clustering. TCRdb stores this immuneACCESS table with in-frame sequences only. Part of the clones is absent; in the studies checked, under half of the shortfall reflects unresolved V genes, and no reason is known for the rest. V and J calls and clone size are copied from that table; D and trimming were computed from the DNA. This sample gives roughly 180,000 clones in total; approximately 88% of them show up just once. 1.2% of the sample lies in the top ten.

Notes on this clone: No cognate antigen has been identified for it. Base-call qualities are not available, and no considerably larger clone is one nucleotide away.

The sample consisted of PBMCs. The chain is assembled from TRBV7-9 and TRBJ1-4; 6 matching bases give a weak D call of TRBD1. This clonotype originated in a boy between 2 and 15 years old in good health and CMV-seronegative. At the DNA level, the sequence is TGTGCCAGCAGGGGGGCTTTTGATGAAAAACTGTTTTTT. The resulting protein is CASRGAFDEKLFF.